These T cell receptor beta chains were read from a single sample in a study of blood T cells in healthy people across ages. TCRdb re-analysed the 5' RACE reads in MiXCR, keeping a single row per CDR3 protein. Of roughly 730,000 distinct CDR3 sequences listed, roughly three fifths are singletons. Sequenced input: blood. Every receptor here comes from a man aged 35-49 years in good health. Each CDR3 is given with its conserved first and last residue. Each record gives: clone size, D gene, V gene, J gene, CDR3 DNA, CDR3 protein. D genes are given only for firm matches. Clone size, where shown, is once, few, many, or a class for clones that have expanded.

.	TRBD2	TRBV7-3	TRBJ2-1	TGTGCCAGCAGCCCCAGACTAGCGGGGGGGCGAAATGAGCAGTTCTTC	CASSPRLAGGRNEQFF
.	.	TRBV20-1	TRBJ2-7	TGCAGTGCTAGAGATGACTACTCCTACGAGCAGTACTTC	CSARDDYSYEQYF
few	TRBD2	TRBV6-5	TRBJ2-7	TGTGCCAGCAGTTACTCGAGCTTTGGGGGGGGCTACGAGCAGTACTTC	CASSYSSFGGGYEQYF
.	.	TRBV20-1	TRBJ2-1	TGCAGTGCTAGAGTGGCGCAGTCGCGACCACCATACAATGAGCAGTTCTTC	CSARVAQSRPPYNEQFF
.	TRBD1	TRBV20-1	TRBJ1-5	TGCAGTGCTGGGATCCCAGGGGGGGCCAATCAGCCCCAGCATTTT	CSAGIPGGANQPQHF
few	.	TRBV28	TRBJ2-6	TGTGCCAGCAGTTTGATCCTCTCTGGGGCCAACGTCCTGACTTTC	CASSLILSGANVLTF
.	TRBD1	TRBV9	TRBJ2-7	TGTGCCAGCAGCGGCCGGGACAGCATCTACGAGCAGTACTTC	CASSGRDSIYEQYF
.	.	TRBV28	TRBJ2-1	TGTGCCAGCAGTCCGCCGGATAGCGCCTACAATGAGCAGTTCTTC	CASSPPDSAYNEQFF
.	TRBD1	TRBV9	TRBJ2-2	TGTGCCAGCAACGACAGGGGATACACCGGGGAGCTGTTTTTT	CASNDRGYTGELFF
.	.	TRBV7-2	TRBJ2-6	TGTGCCAGCAGGGTGGCTGGGGCCAACGTCCTGACTTTC	CASRVAGANVLTF
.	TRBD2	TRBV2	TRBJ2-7	TGTGCCAGCAGTGAAGCGAGCGGGGGACCCTACGAGCAGTACTTC	CASSEASGGPYEQYF
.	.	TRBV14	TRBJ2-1	TGTGCCAGCAGCCCGGGGCGTAGTCACGGTGAGCAGTTCTTC	CASSPGRSHGEQFF
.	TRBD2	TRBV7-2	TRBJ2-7	TGTGCCAGCAGCTTAGCGGCTGGACTAGCTACCTACGAGCAGTACTTC	CASSLAAGLATYEQYF
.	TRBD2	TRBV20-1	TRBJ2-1	TGCAGTGTGAATAGCGGGACCAATGAGCAGTTCTTC	CSVNSGTNEQFF
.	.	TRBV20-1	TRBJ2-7	TGCAGTGTGGCGCGGCCGGCCTACGAGCAGTACTTC	CSVARPAYEQYF
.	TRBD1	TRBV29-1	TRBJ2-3	TGCAGCGTTGAGGACAGGGTCCCAGATACGCAGTATTTT	CSVEDRVPDTQYF
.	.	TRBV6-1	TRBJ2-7	TGTGCCAGCAAAAAGGACGCTTTGGACGAGCAGTACTTC	CASKKDALDEQYF
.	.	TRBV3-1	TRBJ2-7	TGTGCCAGCAGCGTTGGACGCGAACGGAGTAACGAGCAGTACTTC	CASSVGRERSNEQYF
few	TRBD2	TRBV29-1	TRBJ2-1	TGCAGCGCAAGCGGGGCAAGCTCCTACAATGAGCAGTTCTTC	CSASGASSYNEQFF
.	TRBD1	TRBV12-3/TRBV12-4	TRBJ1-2	TGTGCCAGCAGTTTGAGGCCGACTAAGGGGGCTAACTATGGCTACGCCTTC	CASSLRPTKGANYGYAF
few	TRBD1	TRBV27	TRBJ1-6	TGTGCCAGCAGTTTAGGGGACAGGGTATATTCACCCCTCCACTTT	CASSLGDRVYSPLHF
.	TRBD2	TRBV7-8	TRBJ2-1	TGTGCCAGCAGCCTAAGACTGGCGGGAGGGAAGGTTGAGCAGTTCTTC	CASSLRLAGGKVEQFF
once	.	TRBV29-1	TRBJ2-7	TGCAGCGTTGAAGCCAACAACTACGAGCAGTACTTC	CSVEANNYEQYF
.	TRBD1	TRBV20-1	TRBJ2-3	TGCAGTGCTACGACACCCAGGACAGGTCTTTTCACAGATACGCAGTATTTT	CSATTPRTGLFTDTQYF
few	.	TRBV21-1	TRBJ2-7	TGTGCCAGCAGCAAATCCCGGACAGGGGAAGTCTACGAGCAGTACTTC	CASSKSRTGEVYEQYF
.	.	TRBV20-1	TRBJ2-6	TGCAGTGCTACGGTGGGTGACTCTGGGGCCAACGTCCTGACTTTC	CSATVGDSGANVLTF
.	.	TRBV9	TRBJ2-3	TGTGCCAGCAGCGGTTCCGGGCCAAGGACAGATACGCAGTATTTT	CASSGSGPRTDTQYF
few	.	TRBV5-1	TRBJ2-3	TGCGCCAGCAGCTTGGAAGCCGCCCTCGATACGCAGTATTTT	CASSLEAALDTQYF
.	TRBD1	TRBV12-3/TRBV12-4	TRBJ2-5	TGTGCCAGCAGTTCCCCGACAGGGCGCCTAGGGACCCAGTACTTC	CASSSPTGRLGTQYF
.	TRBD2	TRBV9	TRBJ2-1	TGTGCCAGCAGCGCGACTCTAGCGGGAGGCCACAATGAGCAGTTCTTC	CASSATLAGGHNEQFF
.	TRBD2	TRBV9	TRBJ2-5	TGTGCCAGCAGCGTAGATACTAGCGGGGGAGTAAAAGAGACCCAGTACTTC	CASSVDTSGGVKETQYF
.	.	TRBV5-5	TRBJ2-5	TGTGCCAGCAGAGTGGGGACAACGATGGAGACCCAGTACTTC	CASRVGTTMETQYF
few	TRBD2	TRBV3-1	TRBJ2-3	TGTGCCAGCAGCCCCGTCTCTAGCGGGGATACGCAGTATTTT	CASSPVSSGDTQYF
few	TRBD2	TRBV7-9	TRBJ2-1	TGTGCCAGCAGCTTAGTTGCGGGAGCGAGGAATGAGCAGTTCTTC	CASSLVAGARNEQFF
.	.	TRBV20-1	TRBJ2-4	TGCAGTGCTAGTGCCGGATATGCCAAAAACATTCAGTACTTC	CSASAGYAKNIQYF
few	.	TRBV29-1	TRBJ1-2	TGCAGCGCCGGTGATGGCTATGGCTACACCTTC	CSAGDGYGYTF
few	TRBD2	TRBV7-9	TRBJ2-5	TGTGCCAGCCGGACTAGCGGGAAACAAGAGACCCAGTACTTC	CASRTSGKQETQYF